The sequence of this T cell receptor (beta chain) was determined in a study of blood T cell repertoires in COVID-19. About the research overall: T cells, B-cell-depleted T cells, or PBMCs provided the cDNA or gDNA that served as material.

The table came from immunoSEQ multiplex PCR; TCRdb's copy has only in-frame clones and leaves some out. In the table there are under 250,000 clones, around 88% of which are singletons. V was pared by 8 bases and J by 3 bases, with 17 bases between. The germline V gene encodes CDR1 MNHEY and CDR2 SVGAGI. The CDR3 has 15 residues. The source material was peripheral blood. This TCR was recovered from a woman at least 80 years old with COVID-19, enrolled during active disease. The chain employs TRBV6-5 and TRBJ1-5, with D possibly TRBD1 on 5 matching bases. The CDR3 region is CASHAGSGYNQPQHF. CDR3 sequence (DNA): TGTGCCAGCCACGCAGGCTCAGGGTACAATCAGCCCCAGCATTTT.